These T cell receptor beta chains were read from a single sample in a study of siplizumab effects on memory and regulatory T cells. Profiling relied on immunoSEQ multiplex PCR, and the TCRdb table lists in-frame clones only, not all of them. The data contain tens of thousands of clones, 90% to 95% of them singletons. The sample was CD8+ T cells sorted from blood. These receptors were taken from a human donor in good health. Both conserved end residues are part of each CDR3. D genes are given only for firm matches. Clone size is stated in some rows and not others, as once, few, many or a class when expanded.

CDR3nt	CDR3aa	d_gene	v_gene	j_gene	abundance
TGTGCCAGAAGCCCCTGGGGACTAGCGGGTTCCTACGAGCAGTACTTC	CARSPWGLAGSYEQYF	TRBD2	TRBV5-3	TRBJ2-7	-
TGTGCCAGCAATACCATCGCAGATTATAGCAATCAGCCCCAGCATTTT	CASNTIADYSNQPQHF	-	TRBV2	TRBJ1-5	-
TGTGCCAGTAGTATAGCCCGACACAATGAGCAGTTCTTC	CASSIARHNEQFF	-	TRBV19	TRBJ2-1	-
TGTGCCAGCTCACCGGGGGGCGCGACGACAGATACGCAGTATTTT	CASSPGGATTDTQYF	-	TRBV9	TRBJ2-3	-
TGCGCCAGCAGCCAAGATACAGGCGGGGGCCCCTACAATGAGCAGTTCTTC	CASSQDTGGGPYNEQFF	-	TRBV4-1	TRBJ2-1	once
TGTGCCAGCAGCAGGACAGGGGGAGACCAAGAGACCCAGTACTTC	CASSRTGGDQETQYF	TRBD1	TRBV13	TRBJ2-5	-
TGTGCCTGGAGTGTAAATAGCGGAGATCCAAATGAGCAGTTCTTC	CAWSVNSGDPNEQFF	-	TRBV30	TRBJ2-1	-
TGTGCCAGCAGGGCGAAATTAGCGTCCCCCAATGAGCAGTTCTTC	CASRAKLASPNEQFF	-	TRBV6-6	TRBJ2-1	-
TGTGCCAGCAGCTCCCTCCCTAGCGGGGGGGGCAATGAGCAGTTCTTC	CASSSLPSGGGNEQFF	TRBD2	TRBV11-2	TRBJ2-1	-
TGTGCCAGCAGGGGAGAGACCCAGTACTTC	CASRGETQYF	-	TRBV2	TRBJ2-5	-
TGTGCCTGGAGCGGGACAGGGGATAGCTATGGCTACACCTTC	CAWSGTGDSYGYTF	TRBD1	TRBV30	TRBJ1-2	-
TGTGCCAGCAGCCCCGGGACGGGGCTCTACGAGCAGTACTTC	CASSPGTGLYEQYF	-	TRBV11-2	TRBJ2-7	-
TGTGCCACCAGCAGATCCAGGGGAAGACCTAATGAAAAACTGTTTTTT	CATSRSRGRPNEKLFF	-	TRBV15	TRBJ1-4	-
TGCAGCGTTGAAGCCGTCGGACAGGGGGTGTATGGCTACACCTTC	CSVEAVGQGVYGYTF	TRBD1	TRBV29-1	TRBJ1-2	-
TGTGCCAGCAGTGACGGGGTAGTGAACACTGAAGCTTTCTTT	CASSDGVVNTEAFF	-	TRBV6-1	TRBJ1-1	-
TGCACCAGCAGACGTCGGGTTGTGCGAAAGACCTATGGCTACACCTTC	CTSRRRVVRKTYGYTF	-	TRBV1	TRBJ1-2	once
TGTGCCAGTAGTATAGGAGGGGCTGATACGCAGTATTTT	CASSIGGADTQYF	-	TRBV19	TRBJ2-3	-
TGTGCCAGCAGTTTATCGCCCGGGGACTATGGCTACACCTTC	CASSLSPGDYGYTF	-	TRBV27	TRBJ1-2	-
TGTGCCAGCAGCGTGGGACTAGCGGGCAGCACCGGGGAGCTGTTTTTT	CASSVGLAGSTGELFF	TRBD2	TRBV5-6	TRBJ2-2	-
TGCGCCAGCTCCCCCCCCCTCGACACCGCGAATGAAAAACTGTTTTTT	CASSPPLDTANEKLFF	-	TRBV5-1	TRBJ1-4	-
TGTGCCACCAGCAGAGATTGGCCAGGCTCGCGGGGCTACACCTTC	CATSRDWPGSRGYTF	-	TRBV15	TRBJ1-2	-
TGTGCCAGCGGACCCGACAAAGAAGGGGGCTATGGCTACACCTTC	CASGPDKEGGYGYTF	-	TRBV27	TRBJ1-2	-
TGTGCCAGCAGCGTCGGACAGGGGGAAGGAGCTTTCTTT	CASSVGQGEGAFF	TRBD1	TRBV7-9	TRBJ1-1	-
TGTGCCAGCAGCCCACCGGGACAGACCTACGAGCAGTACTTC	CASSPPGQTYEQYF	TRBD1	TRBV13	TRBJ2-7	-
TGTGCCAGCAGCTTGTTTCTCGTGAACACTGAAGCTTTCTTT	CASSLFLVNTEAFF	-	TRBV5-5	TRBJ1-1	-
TGTGCCAGCAGTCCTAGAGACAGCACAGATACGCAGTATTTT	CASSPRDSTDTQYF	-	TRBV6-5	TRBJ2-3	-
TGTGCCAGCAGCTTAGGGGCGTACACCGGGGAGCTGTTTTTT	CASSLGAYTGELFF	-	TRBV11-2	TRBJ2-2	-
TGTGCCAGCAGCCTCGCGGGACGGAAAGAGACCCAGTACTTC	CASSLAGRKETQYF	-	TRBV9	TRBJ2-5	-
TGTGCCAGCAGCCGTTCCGGGACAGGGAATTTCGAGCAGTACTTC	CASSRSGTGNFEQYF	TRBD1	TRBV7-6	TRBJ2-7	-
TGTGCCAGCACGGGGGTAGGCTACACCTTC	CASTGVGYTF	-	TRBV9	TRBJ1-2	once
TGTGCCAGCAGTTACTCGCCCCCTGAGGGCAATCAGCCCCAGCATTTT	CASSYSPPEGNQPQHF	-	TRBV6-5	TRBJ1-5	-
TGCGCCAGCAGCCAAGGGCCAGGTTCATTCGATGAGCAGTTCTTC	CASSQGPGSFDEQFF	-	TRBV4-3	TRBJ2-1	-
TGTGCCAGCAGTAAGACAGTGATCTATGGCTACACCTTC	CASSKTVIYGYTF	-	TRBV6-1	TRBJ1-2	-
TGTGCCAGCGGCTTAGGGGCTAGGGGTGAGCAGTTCTTC	CASGLGARGEQFF	-	TRBV4-2	TRBJ2-1	-
TGTGCCAGCTCACCAAGTCCCGGACAGGGGGCGAACGGGGAGCTGTTTTTT	CASSPSPGQGANGELFF	TRBD1	TRBV18	TRBJ2-2	-
TGTGCCAGCAGTTACCCCCCGGGGACAGGGTCCTATGGCTACACCTTC	CASSYPPGTGSYGYTF	TRBD1	TRBV6-6	TRBJ1-2	-
TGTGCCAGCAGCTTAGTAGTCCGGGACAGGGTAGGGGCGTACGAGCAGTACTTC	CASSLVVRDRVGAYEQYF	TRBD1	TRBV7-8	TRBJ2-7	-
TGTGCCAGTAGTATTGGAGTCACTGAAGCTTTCTTT	CASSIGVTEAFF	-	TRBV19	TRBJ1-1	-
TGTGCCAGCAGTTTATCGGGACTAGTCCACGAGCAGTACTTC	CASSLSGLVHEQYF	TRBD2	TRBV27	TRBJ2-7	-
TGTGCCAGCAGCCACCTTCGGGCGACCCCCTACGAGCAGTACTTC	CASSHLRATPYEQYF	-	TRBV13	TRBJ2-7	-
TGTGCCAGCAGTGACGACTCTTACTACGAGCAGTACTTC	CASSDDSYYEQYF	-	TRBV2	TRBJ2-7	once
TGCGCCAGCAGTGAAGGCCGAGGGGTTGAAGCTTTCTTT	CASSEGRGVEAFF	-	TRBV10-1	TRBJ1-1	-
TGTGCCAGCAGCGTATCTGACCTCACCGGGGAGCTGTTTTTT	CASSVSDLTGELFF	-	TRBV9	TRBJ2-2	-
TGCGCCAGCAGCATAGGGACAGGGATGACTTATGGCTACACCTTC	CASSIGTGMTYGYTF	TRBD1	TRBV5-1	TRBJ1-2	-
TGCGCCAGCAGTGAGAGGGGGACAGATTATAGCAATCAGCCCCAGCATTTT	CASSERGTDYSNQPQHF	TRBD1	TRBV10-2	TRBJ1-5	-
TGCGCCAGCAGCCAAGGTCAGGGGATCTACGAGCAGTACTTC	CASSQGQGIYEQYF	-	TRBV4-3	TRBJ2-7	-
TGTGCCAGCAGTCCGGGGTGGCAAGCCTACGAGCAGTACTTC	CASSPGWQAYEQYF	-	TRBV5-5	TRBJ2-7	many
TGCGCCAGCAGCCATTTAGCGGGGGCCCCGGATACGCAGTATTTT	CASSHLAGAPDTQYF	TRBD2	TRBV4-1	TRBJ2-3	-
TGTGCCAGCAGTTTTAAGGGACATACCGCCTATGGCTACACCTTC	CASSFKGHTAYGYTF	-	TRBV27	TRBJ1-2	-
TGTGCCAGCAAACCCGACAGGGTCCGCACAGATACGCAGTATTTT	CASKPDRVRTDTQYF	TRBD1	TRBV2	TRBJ2-3	-
TGCGCCAGCAGCTTGTCGGGGGACTACCTCTACGAGCAGTACTTC	CASSLSGDYLYEQYF	TRBD2	TRBV5-1	TRBJ2-7	once
TGTGCCAGCAGGCTGAGGGGGTCCCCCACTGAAGCTTTCTTT	CASRLRGSPTEAFF	-	TRBV27	TRBJ1-1	once